This TCR beta chain was retrieved from a study of vaccination and CD4 T cells after COVID-19. Treatment noted: 10-day PBMC culture with coronavirus spike peptide pools or control peptides (ViraFEST assay). On this clonotype: The antigen is undetermined.

CDR3 length: 14 amino acids. Trimming took off 5 bases at V and 2 bases at J, with 13 bases between the two ends. The germline gives CDR1 SGHTA, CDR2 FQGTGA. Cultured CD4+ T cells had their DNA profiled by the Oncomine TCR Beta short-read assay. Each CDR3 protein gets one entry after TCRdb re-called the PCR reads with MiXCR. The data show about 15,000 distinct CDR3 sequences, roughly 74% seen once. The sequenced sample was CD4+ T cells from blood, cultured in vitro. The clonotype comes from a human donor who had recovered from COVID-19. V usage is TRBV7-3 and J usage is TRBJ2-7, with D hard to call. The CDR3 loop is CASSTGHSTYEQYF. The CDR3 coding sequence is TGTGCCAGCAGCACTGGCCACAGTACCTACGAGCAGTACTTC.